This T cell receptor (beta chain) came from a study of cytomegalovirus exposure and HLA in healthy donors. Primers included in the PCR were 60 Vbeta and 13 Jbeta primers. The assay was immunoSEQ multiplex PCR, and TCRdb's table has in-frame clones only and misses some. The sample gives about 77,000 clones, around 78% of which show up once; around 3.7% is in the top ten. Germline assignment: CDR1 LGHNA and CDR2 YSLEER. Trimming cost V 3 bases and J 0 bases, with 11 bases left between them. This CDR3 spans 15 amino acids. This chain connects TRBV4-3 to TRBJ1-1, with no clear D. What was sequenced was PBMCs. The sequence derives from a man aged 35 to 55 in good health and CMV-seronegative. The CDR3 DNA reads TGCGCCAGCAGCCAGGACTTACAAGTGAACACTGAAGCTTTCTTT. This translates into CASSQDLQVNTEAFF.